This paragraph covers one TCR beta chain sequence. Its specificity is not known. This sample was included in a study of OX40 agonist ivuxolimab in advanced cancers. The overall study: Given to patients was ivuxolimab, an agonistic anti-OX40 (CD134) antibody. Ivuxolimab was administered intravenously to patients at 0.01 to 10 mg/kg every 2 weeks. Overall study findings and caveats: The average count of expanded clones was higher among CD8+ T cells than among CD4+.

The method was immunoSEQ multiplex PCR; TCRdb's version includes in-frame clones alone and lacks a portion of them. The sample holds about 99,000 clones, about 96% seen once. Autoimmune disease history or systemic immunosuppression excluded patients. Germline-derived CDR1 and CDR2 are SGHTA and FQGTGA. This CDR3 comprises 15 residues. With 5 bases clipped from V and 1 base from J, the junction kept 6 bases outside the gene matches. This specimen consisted of CD4+ or CD8+ T cells sorted from blood, obtained in a trial of the OX40 agonist ivuxolimab. This clonotype originated in an adult with an advanced solid tumor such as melanoma, head and neck, liver or kidney cancer. The V and J genes are TRBV7-3 and TRBJ2-5; TRBD2 matches 8 bases. CDR3 nucleotides: TGTGCCAGCAGCCGGGGGGGGCACACCCAAGAGACCCAGTACTTC. Translating it yields CASSRGGHTQETQYF.